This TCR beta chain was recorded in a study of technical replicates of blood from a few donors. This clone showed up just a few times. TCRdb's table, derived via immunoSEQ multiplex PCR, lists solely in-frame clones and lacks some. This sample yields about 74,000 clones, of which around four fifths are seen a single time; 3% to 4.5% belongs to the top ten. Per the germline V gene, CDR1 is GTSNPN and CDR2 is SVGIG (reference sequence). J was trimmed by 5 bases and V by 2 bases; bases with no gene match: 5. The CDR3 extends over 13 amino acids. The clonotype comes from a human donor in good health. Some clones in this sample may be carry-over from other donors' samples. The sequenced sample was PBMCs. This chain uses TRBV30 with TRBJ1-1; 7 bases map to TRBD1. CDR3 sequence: CAWSRDSWTEAFF. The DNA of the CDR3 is TGTGCCTGGAGTCGGGACAGTTGGACTGAAGCTTTCTTT.